The following is a T cell receptor beta chain sequence with its context. The data were taken from a study of cytomegalovirus exposure and HLA in healthy donors. The assay was immunoSEQ multiplex PCR, and TCRdb's table has in-frame clones only and misses some. The table includes about 49,000 clones, 94% detected once. Trimming at V came to 0 bases and at J to 0 bases, leaving 12 bases not matched to a gene. The V gene's germline CDR1 is PRHDT and CDR2 FYEKMQ (reference sequence). This CDR3 spans 19 amino acids. This clonotype was sampled from a woman aged 18-29 years in good health and CMV-seropositive. V gene TRBV13 combines with J gene TRBJ2-3; 7 nucleotides agree with TRBD2. The sequencing sample was made of PBMCs. The CDR3 nucleotides read TGTGCCAGCAGCTTAGGGTCGGGCGGGAGTGGCCCTAGCACAGATACGCAGTATTTT. It codes for CASSLGSGGSGPSTDTQYF. The variable domain in full, with the rest retrieved from reference TRBV13 and TRBJ2-3, is AAGVIQSPRHLIKEKRETATLKCYPIPRHDTVYWYQQGPGQDPQFLISFYEKMQSDKGSIPDRFSAQQFSDYHSELNMSSLELGDSALYFCASSLGSGGSGPSTDTQYFGPGTRLTVL.